The 11 T cell receptor beta chains given below trace back to one sample, sequenced in a study of neurological immune-mediated disorders. Regarding time point: longitudinal time-point 2. Using its own MiXCR run on the 5' RACE reads, TCRdb lists one record per CDR3 protein. Here the sample spans fewer than 35,000 distinct CDR3 sequences, approximately 13% being singletons. The sample consisted of PBMCs. These TCRs come from a woman in her 40s in good health.

As to this clonotype: At one of its ends the junction is not consistent with the germline gene, which may arise from a read error. The CDR3 is CASRGGKPNTEVFF. CDR3 nucleotides: TGCGCCAGCAGGGGCGGGAAACCGAACACTGAAGTTTTCTTT. The chain joins TRBV5-1 to TRBJ1-1, with no clear D. This CDR3 has 14 amino acids. Germline loops: CDR1 SGHRS, CDR2 YFSETQ.

This chain connects TRBV20-1 to TRBJ2-7, with D possibly TRBD2 on 5 matching bases. The V and J ends lost 0 bases and 3 bases respectively, with 18 bases between them. Germline V gene lookup returns CDR1 DFQATT and CDR2 SNEGSKA (reference sequence). This CDR3 is built from 16 residues. The CDR3 DNA follows: TGCAGTGCTAGAGACACTATGGGCGGGCGCTACTACGAGCAGTACTTC. Translated, it gives CSARDTMGGRYYEQYF.

This clonotype has ten or more counts. J is TRBJ2-5 and V is TRBV29-1; 7 positions match TRBD1. This CDR3 contains 13 residues. Germline V CDR1 and CDR2: SQVTM, ANQGSEA. J gave up 4 bases and V 3 bases, and 5 bases lay outside the gene matches. The CDR3 DNA reads as TGCAGCGTTGATCTGGGACAGCTAGAGACCCAGTACTTC. Its translation: CSVDLGQLETQYF.

This clonotype was detected ten times or more. DNA for the CDR3: TGTGCCAGCACCAGAGACAGGGGGGCAGGGTATGGCTACACCTTC. It is translated as CASTRDRGAGYGYTF. V gene TRBV12-3 or TRBV12-4 combines with J gene TRBJ1-2, with 9 bases identical to TRBD1. The ends lost 7 bases at V and 5 bases at J; junction bases unmatched: 11. This CDR3 region has 15 residues.

This clonotype was observed many times. The V call is TRBV4-2, the J call TRBJ2-1; possible D gene TRBD1, 6 bases. V shed 0 bases and J shed 7 bases, with 22 bases lying between them. CDR1 is LGHNA and CDR2 is YNFKEQ in the germline V gene. The length of the CDR3 is 18 residues. The CDR3 sequence is CASSQDLTPGALQNEQFF. DNA of the CDR3: TGTGCCAGCAGCCAAGATCTCACCCCAGGGGCCCTCCAGAATGAGCAGTTCTTC.

This clonotype is medium-sized (0.01 to 0.1%) in the sample. J is TRBJ1-3 and V is TRBV20-1, with a tentative D call TRBD1 (5 bases). This CDR3 contains 14 residues. The V and J ends lost 5 bases and 1 base respectively, with 12 bases between them. The germline CDR1 and CDR2 sequences are DFQATT and SNEGSKA (reference sequence). The CDR3 loop is CSAVARVSGNTIYF. Written as DNA, the CDR3 is TGCAGTGCTGTCGCCAGGGTGTCTGGAAACACCATATATTTT.

The sample holds many counts of this clonotype. The chain links TRBV11-2 to TRBJ1-5; TRBD1 agrees at 7 bases. The CDR3 runs 13 residues. Germline V gene sequence: CDR1 SGHAT, CDR2 FQNNGV. V gave up 3 bases and J gave up 4 bases; unmatched junction bases: 0. CDR3 residues: CASSLDRNQPQHF. The CDR3 DNA is TGTGCCAGCAGCTTGGACAGGAATCAGCCCCAGCATTTT.

This clonotype has at least ten counts. The chain recombines TRBV14 with TRBJ2-3; D remains ambiguous. Germline V gene lookup returns CDR1 SGHDN and CDR2 FVKESK. Trimming removed 2 bases at V and 7 bases at J, with 4 bases between. The CDR3 loop spans 11 amino acids. The CDR3 DNA sequence: TGTGCCAGCAGCCAACAGTATACGCAGTATTTT. Amino acids: CASSQQYTQYF.

This clonotype showed up many times. V is TRBV11-1 and J is TRBJ2-2; TRBD1 agrees at 7 bases. This CDR3 has 14 residues. From germline, CDR1 is SGHAT and CDR2 FQDESV (reference sequence). Losses at the gene ends were 6 bases for V and 7 bases for J; bases not matched to a gene: 8. In nucleotides, the CDR3 is TGTGCCAGCAGTCGAACAGGGGCGAGCGGGGAGCTGTTTTTT. It yields the protein CASSRTGASGELFF. Full variable domain (outside the CDR3, taken from reference TRBV11-1 and TRBJ2-2): EAEVAQSPRYKITEKSQAVAFWCDPISGHATLYWYRQILGQGPELLVQFQDESVVDDSQLPKDRFSAERLKGVDSTLKIQPAELGDSAMYLCASSRTGASGELFFGEGSRLTVL.

This clonotype was recorded many times. This chain links TRBV25-1 with TRBJ1-2; no definite D call. This CDR3 is 12 amino acids long. Trimming shortened V by 8 bases and J by 2 bases, and 9 bases separated the two germline ends. Germline V lookup: CDR1 MGHDK, CDR2 SYGVNS. For the CDR3, the DNA is TGTGCCAGCTCGCGTCTCAACTATGGCTACACCTTC. Residues: CASSRLNYGYTF.

This clonotype was seen repeatedly, ten times or more. The V and J genes are TRBV5-1 and TRBJ2-5; D call uncertain. Germline V lookup: CDR1 SGHRS, CDR2 YFSETQ. This CDR3 is 15 amino acids long. V was shortened by 5 bases and J by 0 bases, with 14 bases between the two germline ends. CDR3 DNA: TGCGCCAGCAGGGGTTTAGAACGTAACCAAGAGACCCAGTACTTC. It yields the protein CASRGLERNQETQYF.